This is a list of T cell receptor beta chains from one sample in a study of OX40 agonist ivuxolimab in advanced cancers. Sequencing was performed with immunoSEQ multiplex PCR; in TCRdb, only in-frame clones are kept and a portion is missing. This table holds approximately 46,000 clones, roughly four fifths found once. The input for sequencing was CD4+ or CD8+ T cells sorted from blood, taken in a trial of the OX40 agonist ivuxolimab. These receptors were collected from an adult with an advanced solid tumor such as melanoma, head and neck, liver or kidney cancer. Both conserved end residues are part of each CDR3. A D gene is named only where the DNA matches it firmly. Size values are once, few and many counts, or a class for expanded clones, and some rows have none.

14 . TRBJ1-4 TRBV10-3 . CAISERLKDEKLFF TGTGCCATCAGTGAGCGATTAAAGGACGAAAAACTGTTTTTT
15 . TRBJ2-2 TRBV5-1 . CASSLAIGGTGELFF TGCGCCAGCAGCTTGGCCATTGGGGGCACCGGGGAGCTGTTTTTT
15 . TRBJ2-7 TRBV7-9 . CASSSTGVRPYEQYF TGTGCCAGCAGCAGTACGGGGGTGCGACCCTACGAGCAGTACTTC
11 . TRBJ2-3 TRBV19 . CASSSADTQYF TGTGCCAGTAGTTCGGCAGATACGCAGTATTTT
15 . TRBJ2-3 TRBV19 . CASSIAGAGADTQYF TGTGCCAGTAGTATAGCGGGAGCCGGTGCAGATACGCAGTATTTT
19 TRBD2 TRBJ2-2 TRBV5-1 . CASSLGIGTSGSNTGELFF TGCGCCAGCAGCTTGGGGATAGGGACTAGCGGGAGCAACACCGGGGAGCTGTTTTTT
13 . TRBJ1-5 TRBV18 . CASSSGGYQPQHF TGTGCCAGCTCCTCAGGTGGATATCAGCCCCAGCATTTT
13 . TRBJ2-3 TRBV2 . CASRQDYTDTQYF TGTGCCAGCAGGCAAGACTACACAGATACGCAGTATTTT
14 . TRBJ1-1 TRBV18 . CASSPQGENTEAFF TGTGCCAGCTCACCACAGGGGGAGAACACTGAAGCTTTCTTT
13 . TRBJ1-5 TRBV28 . CASRLDLYQPQHF TGTGCCAGCAGATTGGACCTTTATCAGCCCCAGCATTTT
11 TRBD2 TRBJ2-7 TRBV7-9 . CASELAGVKYF TGTGCCAGCGAACTAGCGGGAGTTAAGTACTTC
13 TRBD1 TRBJ1-2 TRBV7-3 . CASSGGQGHGYTF TGTGCCAGCAGCGGCGGACAGGGCCATGGCTACACCTTC
15 . TRBJ2-6 TRBV19 . CASSMRVSGANVLTF TGTGCCAGTAGTATGAGGGTCTCTGGGGCCAACGTCCTGACTTTC
11 . TRBJ1-2 TRBV10-3 . CAISRDYGYTF TGTGCCATCAGTCGAGATTATGGCTACACCTTC
16 . TRBJ2-7 TRBV6-6 . CASSPPSQRNPSGQYF TGTGCCAGCAGCCCACCCTCACAGCGGAACCCGTCGGGGCAGTACTTC
18 TRBD2 TRBJ2-5 TRBV5-1 . CASSSGLAGGQIQETQYF TGCGCCAGCAGCTCAGGACTAGCGGGAGGGCAGATACAAGAGACCCAGTACTTC
14 TRBD1 TRBJ1-1 TRBV19 . CASSIGQGNTEAFF TGTGCCAGTAGTATCGGACAGGGGAACACTGAAGCTTTCTTT
11 . TRBJ1-1 TRBV30 . CAWSRSFEAFF TGTGCCTGGAGTAGGAGTTTTGAAGCTTTCTTT
14 . TRBJ2-2 TRBV2 . CASSEGQNTGELFF TGTGCCAGCAGTGAAGGGCAGAACACCGGGGAGCTGTTTTTT
13 . TRBJ1-6 TRBV30 once CAWCAGRNSPLHF TGTGCCTGGTGCGCAGGCCGTAATTCACCCCTCCACTTT
19 . TRBJ2-3 TRBV2 . CASSEAPALGGGSTDTQYF TGTGCCAGCAGTGAAGCTCCTGCTCTAGGTGGCGGGAGCACAGATACGCAGTATTTT
12 . TRBJ2-1 TRBV7-3 few CASSPTGREQFF TGTGCCAGCAGCCCGACTGGGCGTGAGCAGTTCTTC
13 . TRBJ1-1 TRBV29-1 . CSGTYGLNTEAFF TGCAGCGGAACATATGGCCTGAACACTGAAGCTTTCTTT
12 . TRBJ1-2 TRBV5-1 . CASSSVAYGYTF TGCGCCAGCAGCTCCGTAGCCTATGGCTACACCTTC
15 TRBD2 TRBJ2-1 TRBV6-1 once CASSVLLAGGLPPFF TGTGCCAGCAGTGTCCTTCTAGCGGGAGGTTTACCCCCGTTCTTC
15 . TRBJ1-5 TRBV4-2 . CASSQGRGGNQPQHF TGTGCCAGCAGCCAAGGCCGAGGGGGGAATCAGCCCCAGCATTTT
13 . TRBJ2-7 TRBV2 . CASSGLGSGEQYF TGTGCCAGCAGCGGCCTAGGTAGCGGCGAGCAGTACTTC
18 TRBD2 TRBJ2-1 TRBV5-4 . CASSLELAGGSVGNEQFF TGTGCCAGCAGCTTGGAACTAGCGGGAGGATCCGTGGGCAATGAGCAGTTCTTC
14 . TRBJ2-3 TRBV5-1 . CASSSDGRADTQYF TGCGCCAGCAGCTCGGACGGACGGGCAGATACGCAGTATTTT
15 TRBD2 TRBJ2-7 TRBV5-5 . CASSLSSGSVYEQYF TGTGCCAGCAGCCTTTCTAGCGGGAGTGTCTACGAGCAGTACTTC
12 . TRBJ2-7 TRBV7-9 . CASSTGGNEQYF TGTGCCAGCAGCACCGGGGGAAACGAGCAGTACTTC
14 . TRBJ1-5 TRBV28 . CASSLLGEQRAQHF TGTGCCAGCAGTTTATTAGGGGAGCAAAGAGCCCAGCATTTT
14 TRBD1 TRBJ2-4 TRBV19 . CASSTRTGVNIQYF TGTGCCAGTAGTACCCGGACAGGGGTAAACATTCAGTACTTC
14 TRBD1 TRBJ1-2 TRBV19 few CASRPGGTDYGYTF TGTGCCAGTCGACCGGGAGGGACAGACTATGGCTACACCTTC
14 TRBD2 TRBJ2-3 TRBV11-3 . CASSFGAGGDTQYF TGTGCCAGCAGCTTTGGGGCGGGAGGAGATACGCAGTATTTT
15 . TRBJ1-5 TRBV27 . CASSLSWVPQQPQHF TGTGCCAGCAGTTTATCGTGGGTTCCTCAACAGCCCCAGCATTTT
15 . TRBJ2-2 TRBV7-3 . CASTPAVASNGELFF TGTGCCAGCACCCCAGCGGTAGCCTCGAACGGGGAGCTGTTTTTT
13 . TRBJ2-7 TRBV6-6 . CASQGTTSYEQYF TGTGCCAGCCAGGGGACTACCTCCTACGAGCAGTACTTC
17 . TRBJ2-6 TRBV7-3 once CASSLNSMGSGANVLTF TGTGCCAGCAGCTTAAATTCGATGGGGTCTGGGGCCAACGTCCTGACTTTC
11 . TRBJ1-2 TRBV2 . CASSGGYGYTF TGTGCCAGCAGTGGAGGGTATGGCTACACCTTC
14 TRBD1 TRBJ2-7 TRBV7-8 . CASSLGWDSREQYF TGTGCCAGCAGCTTAGGATGGGACAGCCGCGAGCAGTACTTC
14 . TRBJ1-5 TRBV6-5 . CASRTTGLNQPQHF TGTGCCAGCAGAACGACAGGTCTGAATCAGCCCCAGCATTTT